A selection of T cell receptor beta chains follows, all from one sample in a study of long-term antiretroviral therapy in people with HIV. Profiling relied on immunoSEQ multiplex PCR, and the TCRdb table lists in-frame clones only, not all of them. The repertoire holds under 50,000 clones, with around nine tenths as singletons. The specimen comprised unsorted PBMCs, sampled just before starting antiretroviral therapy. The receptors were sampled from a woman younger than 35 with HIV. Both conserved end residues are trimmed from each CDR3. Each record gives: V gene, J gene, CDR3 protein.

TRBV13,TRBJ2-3,ASSPQVGGTQY
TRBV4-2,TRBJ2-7,ASSPETTGSSYEQY
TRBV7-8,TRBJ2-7,ASSLVVTSYEQY
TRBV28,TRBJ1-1,ASSTWTVNTEAF
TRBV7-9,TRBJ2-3,ASSQGTSGRADTQY
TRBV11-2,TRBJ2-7,ASSVRDRGLRSYEQY
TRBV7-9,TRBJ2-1,ASSPRTGRSNEQF
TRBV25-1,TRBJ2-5,ASSVLPGQIFWEQY
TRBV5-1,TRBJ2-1,ASSLAPSGRSPTRYNEQF
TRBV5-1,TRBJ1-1,ASSLGAGGGTEAF
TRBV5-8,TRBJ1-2,ASSLKATRSLNYGYT
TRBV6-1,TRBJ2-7,ASSEGGQGKQY
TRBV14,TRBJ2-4,ASSPGGSHAYIQY
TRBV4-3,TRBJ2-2,ASSHGSGRAYGELF
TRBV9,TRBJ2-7,ASSVYGGGGSKEQY
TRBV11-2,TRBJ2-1,ASSPRWGPGANEQF
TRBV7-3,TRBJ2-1,ASSLDGRYNEQF
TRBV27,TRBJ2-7,ASSPDEPGIKKTSPYEQY
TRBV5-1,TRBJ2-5,ASNSGTGLGETQY
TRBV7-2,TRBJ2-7,ASTSGAGGEQY
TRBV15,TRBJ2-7,ATSTGQGAYEQY
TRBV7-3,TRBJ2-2,ASSFYTGELF
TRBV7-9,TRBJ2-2,ASSLPGELF
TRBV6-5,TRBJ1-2,ASSYWGTGGNGYT
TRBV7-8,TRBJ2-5,ASSQGQGRGETQY
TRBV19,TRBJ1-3,ASSSGIRSGNTIY
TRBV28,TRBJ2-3,ASTDSGVRAGTDTQY
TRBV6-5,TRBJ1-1,ASSYLDRGRNTEAF
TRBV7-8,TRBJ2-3,ASSPLRSAGGLTDTQY
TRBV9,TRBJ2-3,ASSGGTSGSPNTQY
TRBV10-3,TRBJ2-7,AISESNEQY